Listed below are T cell receptor beta chains from one sample, sequenced in a study of T cells in Graves' hyperthyroidism and ophthalmopathy. TCRdb itself ran the multiplex PCR reads through MiXCR, one entry per CDR3 protein. The table lists 450,000 to 700,000 distinct CDR3 sequences, 40% to 55% of them singletons. The sequenced sample consisted of peripheral blood or thyroid tissue (not recorded which). The receptors derive from an adult woman with Graves' disease, either hyperthyroidism or ophthalmopathy (not recorded which). The CDR3 runs from the conserved cysteine through the conserved F or W. Each record gives: D gene, J gene, V gene, CDR3 protein. A D gene is named only where the DNA matches it firmly.

D gene: TRBD1; J gene: TRBJ1-1; V gene: TRBV20-1; CDR3 protein: CSASRTGVGSEAFF
D gene: NA; J gene: TRBJ2-7; V gene: TRBV2; CDR3 protein: CASSDDGLGEQYF
D gene: NA; J gene: TRBJ1-2; V gene: TRBV9; CDR3 protein: CASSARGQNNYGYTF
D gene: NA; J gene: TRBJ2-5; V gene: TRBV5-1; CDR3 protein: CASSPRGPMETQYF
D gene: NA; J gene: TRBJ2-2; V gene: TRBV5-1; CDR3 protein: CASSSLVANTGELFF
D gene: TRBD1; J gene: TRBJ2-7; V gene: TRBV4-1; CDR3 protein: CASSQGQGVSYEQYF
D gene: NA; J gene: TRBJ1-1; V gene: TRBV11-2; CDR3 protein: CASSLFTANTEAFF
D gene: NA; J gene: TRBJ2-5; V gene: TRBV29-1; CDR3 protein: CSVATGRETQYF
D gene: TRBD1; J gene: TRBJ2-7; V gene: TRBV18; CDR3 protein: CASSPGQNNEQYF
D gene: NA; J gene: TRBJ2-7; V gene: TRBV10-3; CDR3 protein: CAIGGQDEQYF
D gene: NA; J gene: TRBJ2-5; V gene: TRBV3-1; CDR3 protein: CASSQVGDKETQYF
D gene: TRBD1; J gene: TRBJ1-1; V gene: TRBV5-1; CDR3 protein: CASSGGPGTGEKGTEAFF
D gene: NA; J gene: TRBJ2-7; V gene: TRBV7-9; CDR3 protein: CASSPRPGGNYEQYF
D gene: NA; J gene: TRBJ2-5; V gene: TRBV29-1; CDR3 protein: CSVGVKSETQYF
D gene: NA; J gene: TRBJ2-2; V gene: TRBV10-2; CDR3 protein: CASSWVEHTGELFF
D gene: NA; J gene: TRBJ2-5; V gene: TRBV28; CDR3 protein: CASQDGYQETQYF
D gene: NA; J gene: TRBJ1-1; V gene: TRBV3-1; CDR3 protein: CASSHTQGNTEAFF